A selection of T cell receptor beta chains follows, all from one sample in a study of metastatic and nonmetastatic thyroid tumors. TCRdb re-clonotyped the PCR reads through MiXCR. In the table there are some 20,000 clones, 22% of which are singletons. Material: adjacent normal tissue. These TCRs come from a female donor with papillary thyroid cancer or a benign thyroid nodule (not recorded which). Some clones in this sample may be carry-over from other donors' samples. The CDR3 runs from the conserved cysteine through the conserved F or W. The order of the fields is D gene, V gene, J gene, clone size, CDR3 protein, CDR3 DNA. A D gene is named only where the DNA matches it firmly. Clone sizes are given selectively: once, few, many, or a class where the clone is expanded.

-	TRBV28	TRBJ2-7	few	CASSGGRSSYEQYF	TGTGCCAGCAGCGGGGGACGCAGCTCCTACGAGCAGTACTTC
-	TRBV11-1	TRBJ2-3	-	CASSPHETTQYF	TGTGCCAGCAGCCCCCACGAGACCACGCAGTATTTT
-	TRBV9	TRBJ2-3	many	CASSVRVTDTQYF	TGTGCCAGCAGCGTAAGGGTCACAGATACGCAGTATTTT
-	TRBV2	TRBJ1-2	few	CASSQNERGKGYTF	TGTGCCAGCAGTCAGAACGAGCGGGGGAAAGGCTACACCTTC
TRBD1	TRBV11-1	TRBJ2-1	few	CANISSTGTGDEQFF	TGTGCCAACATCTCGTCCACCGGGACAGGTGATGAGCAGTTCTTC
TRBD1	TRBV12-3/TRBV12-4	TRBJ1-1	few	CASRTEGAPAFF	TGTGCCAGCAGAACCGAGGGGGCGCCGGCTTTCTTT
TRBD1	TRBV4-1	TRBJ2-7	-	CASSQAPGQGLYEQYF	TGCGCCAGCAGCCAAGCACCGGGACAGGGTTTGTACGAGCAGTACTTC
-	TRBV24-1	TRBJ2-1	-	CATSDSDGLLNNEQLF	TGTGCCACCAGTGACTCAGACGGACTCCTTAACAATGAGCAGCTCTTC
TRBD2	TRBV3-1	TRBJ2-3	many	CASSQGVSGRDTQYF	TGTGCCAGCAGCCAAGGGGTTAGCGGGAGGGATACGCAGTATTTT
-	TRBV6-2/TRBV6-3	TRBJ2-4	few	CATATGNTQYF	TGCGCCACAGCTACGGGAAACACTCAGTACTTC
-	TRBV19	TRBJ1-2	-	CASSMSEGYTF	TGTGCCAGTAGTATGAGTGAGGGCTACACCTTC
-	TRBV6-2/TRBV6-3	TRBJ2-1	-	CASSYLGNEQFF	TGTGCCAGCAGTTACCTGGGCAATGAGCAGTTCTTC
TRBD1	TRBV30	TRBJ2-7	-	CAWSDRGSYEQYF	TGTGCCTGGAGCGACAGGGGCTCCTACGAGCAGTACTTC
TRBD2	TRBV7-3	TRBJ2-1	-	CASSLLAGDGNEQFF	TGTGCCAGCAGCTTACTAGCGGGAGATGGAAATGAGCAGTTCTTC